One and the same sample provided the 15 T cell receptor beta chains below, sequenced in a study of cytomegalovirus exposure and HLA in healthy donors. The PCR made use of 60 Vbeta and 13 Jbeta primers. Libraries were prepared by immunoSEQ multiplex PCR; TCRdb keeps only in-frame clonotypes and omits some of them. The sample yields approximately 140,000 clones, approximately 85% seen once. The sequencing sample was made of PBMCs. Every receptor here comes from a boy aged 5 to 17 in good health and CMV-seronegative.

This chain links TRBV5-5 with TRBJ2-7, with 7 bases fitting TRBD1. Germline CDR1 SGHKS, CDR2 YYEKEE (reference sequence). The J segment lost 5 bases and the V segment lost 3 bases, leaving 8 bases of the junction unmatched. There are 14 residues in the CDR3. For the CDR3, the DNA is TGTGCCAGCAGCTCTACAGGGGTCTCGAACGAGCAGTACTTC. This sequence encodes CASSSTGVSNEQYF. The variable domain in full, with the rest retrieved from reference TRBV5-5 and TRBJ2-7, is DAGVTQSPTHLIKTRGQQVTLRCSPISGHKSVSWYQQVLGQGPQFIFQYYEKEERGRGNFPDRFSARQFPNYSSELNVNALLLGDSALYLCASSSTGVSNEQYFGPGTRLTVT.

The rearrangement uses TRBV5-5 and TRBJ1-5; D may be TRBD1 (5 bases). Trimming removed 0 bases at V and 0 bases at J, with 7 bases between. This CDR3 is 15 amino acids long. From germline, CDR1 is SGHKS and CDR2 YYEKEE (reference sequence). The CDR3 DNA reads TGTGCCAGCAGCTTGGAGGGGTATAGCAATCAGCCCCAGCATTTT. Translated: CASSLEGYSNQPQHF.

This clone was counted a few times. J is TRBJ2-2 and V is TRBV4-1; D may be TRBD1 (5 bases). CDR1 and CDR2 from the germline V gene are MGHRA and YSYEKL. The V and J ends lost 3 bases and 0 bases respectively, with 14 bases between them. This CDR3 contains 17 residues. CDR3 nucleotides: TGCGCCAGCAGCCAGACAGATACAGGCGCGAACACCGGGGAGCTGTTTTTT. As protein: CASSQTDTGANTGELFF.

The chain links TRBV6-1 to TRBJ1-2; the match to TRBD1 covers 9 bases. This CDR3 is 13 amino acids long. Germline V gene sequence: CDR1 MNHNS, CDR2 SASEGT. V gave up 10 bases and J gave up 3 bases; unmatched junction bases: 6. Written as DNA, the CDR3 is TGTGCCAACCTGGGGGACAGGGACTATGGCTACACCTTC. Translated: CANLGDRDYGYTF.

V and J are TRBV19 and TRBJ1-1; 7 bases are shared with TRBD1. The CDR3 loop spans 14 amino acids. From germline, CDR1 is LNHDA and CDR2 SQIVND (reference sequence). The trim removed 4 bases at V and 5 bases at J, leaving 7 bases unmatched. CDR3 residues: CASSTHRGGTEAFF. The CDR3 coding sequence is TGTGCCAGTAGTACCCACAGGGGTGGGACTGAAGCTTTCTTT.

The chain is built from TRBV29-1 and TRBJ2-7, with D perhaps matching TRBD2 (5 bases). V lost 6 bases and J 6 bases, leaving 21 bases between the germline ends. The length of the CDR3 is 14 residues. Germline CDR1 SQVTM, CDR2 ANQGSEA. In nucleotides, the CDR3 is TGCAGCGTCCCAAAGAGGGAAGGGTACGCCGAGCAGTACTTC. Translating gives CSVPKREGYAEQYF.

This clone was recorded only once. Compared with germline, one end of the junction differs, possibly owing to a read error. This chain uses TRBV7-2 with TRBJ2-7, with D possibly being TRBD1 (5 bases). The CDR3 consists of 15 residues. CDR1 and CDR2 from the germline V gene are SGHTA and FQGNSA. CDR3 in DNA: TGTGCCAGCAGCTTAGCCCAGGGATTCTCCCACGAGCAGTACTTC. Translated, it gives CASSLAQGFSHEQYF.

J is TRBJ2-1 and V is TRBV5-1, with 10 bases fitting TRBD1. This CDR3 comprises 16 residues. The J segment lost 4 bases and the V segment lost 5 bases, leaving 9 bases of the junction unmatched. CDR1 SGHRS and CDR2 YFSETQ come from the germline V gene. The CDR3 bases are TGCGCCAGCAGTTTTCGGCCGGGACAGGGGTACAATGAGCAGTTCTTC. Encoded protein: CASSFRPGQGYNEQFF. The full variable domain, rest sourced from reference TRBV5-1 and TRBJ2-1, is KAGVTQTPRYLIKTRGQQVTLSCSPISGHRSVSWYQQTPGQGLQFLFEYFSETQRNKGNFPGRFSGRQFSNSRSEMNVSTLELGDSALYLCASSFRPGQGYNEQFFGPGTRLTVL.

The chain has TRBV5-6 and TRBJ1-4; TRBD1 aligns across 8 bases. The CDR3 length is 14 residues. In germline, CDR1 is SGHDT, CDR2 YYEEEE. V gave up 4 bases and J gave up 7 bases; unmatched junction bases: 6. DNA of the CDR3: TGTGCCAGCAGCACCGGACAGGGTTTTGAAAAACTGTTTTTT. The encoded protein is CASSTGQGFEKLFF.

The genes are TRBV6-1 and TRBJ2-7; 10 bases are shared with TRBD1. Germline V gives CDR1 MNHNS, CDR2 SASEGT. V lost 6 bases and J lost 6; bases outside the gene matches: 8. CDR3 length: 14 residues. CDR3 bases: TGTGCCAGCAGAAATGACAGGGGGCCGGGCGAGCAGTACTTC. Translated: CASRNDRGPGEQYF.

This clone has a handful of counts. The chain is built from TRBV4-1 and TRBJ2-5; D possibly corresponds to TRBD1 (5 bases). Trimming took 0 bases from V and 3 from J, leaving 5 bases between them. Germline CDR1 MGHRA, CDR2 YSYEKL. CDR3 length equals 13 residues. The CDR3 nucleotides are TGCGCCAGCAGCCAAGACAGGGAAGAGACCCAGTACTTC. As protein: CASSQDREETQYF.

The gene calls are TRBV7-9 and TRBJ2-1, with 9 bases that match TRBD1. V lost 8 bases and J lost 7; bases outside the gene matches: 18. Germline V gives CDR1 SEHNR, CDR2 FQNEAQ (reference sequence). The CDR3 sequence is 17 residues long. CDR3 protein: CASRHSNTGTGTNEQFF. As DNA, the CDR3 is TGTGCCAGCCGCCACTCAAACACCGGGACAGGGACGAATGAGCAGTTCTTC.

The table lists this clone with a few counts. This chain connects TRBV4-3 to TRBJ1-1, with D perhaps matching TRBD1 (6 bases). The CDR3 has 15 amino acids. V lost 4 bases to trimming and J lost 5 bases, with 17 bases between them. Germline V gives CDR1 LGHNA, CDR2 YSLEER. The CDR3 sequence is CASSLMRGGGTEAFF. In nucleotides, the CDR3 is TGCGCCAGCAGCCTCATGAGGGGGGGCGGGACTGAAGCTTTCTTT.

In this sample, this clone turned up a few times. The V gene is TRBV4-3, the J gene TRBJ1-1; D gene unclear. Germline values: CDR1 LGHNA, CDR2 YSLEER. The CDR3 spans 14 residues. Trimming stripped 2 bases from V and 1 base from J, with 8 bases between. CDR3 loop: CASSQRLPNTEAFF. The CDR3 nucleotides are TGCGCCAGCAGCCAAAGACTGCCGAACACTGAAGCTTTCTTT.

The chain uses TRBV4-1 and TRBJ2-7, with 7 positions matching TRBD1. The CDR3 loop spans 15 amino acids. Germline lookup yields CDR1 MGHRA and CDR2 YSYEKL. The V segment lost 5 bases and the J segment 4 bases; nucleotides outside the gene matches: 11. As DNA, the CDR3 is TGCGCCAGCAGCTCATGGACAGGTCCCGTTTACGAGCAGTACTTC. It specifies CASSSWTGPVYEQYF.